A selection of T cell receptor beta chains follows, all from one sample in a study of cytomegalovirus exposure and HLA in healthy donors. Assay used: immunoSEQ multiplex PCR; TCRdb lists only in-frame clones, some missing. Counted here are roughly 150,000 clones, roughly three quarters occurring once; the ten biggest clones make up 4% to 5%. The material sequenced was PBMCs. The origin of the receptors is a man younger than 30 in good health and CMV-seropositive. CDR3s include the opening cysteine and the closing phenylalanine or tryptophan. The order of the fields is V gene, D gene, clone size, J gene, CDR3 protein, CDR3 DNA. D genes are given only for firm matches. For some rows the clone size is stated as once, few or many, or as a class when expanded; others skip it.

>TRBV27|TRBD1|once|TRBJ1-6
CASSDRVKESPLHF
TGTGCCAGCAGCGACAGGGTAAAGGAATCACCCCTCCACTTT
>TRBV27|-|-|TRBJ1-2
CASSPAPRAVYTF
TGTGCCAGCAGCCCGGCCCCGAGGGCTGTCTACACCTTC
>TRBV7-6|TRBD2|-|TRBJ2-1
CATGLAGGPNEQFF
TGTGCCACGGGACTAGCGGGGGGGCCCAATGAGCAGTTCTTC
>TRBV9|TRBD1|-|TRBJ1-1
CASSGGTGGNTEAFF
TGTGCCAGCAGCGGGGGGACAGGGGGTAACACTGAAGCTTTCTTT
>TRBV6-1|-|few|TRBJ1-1
CASRDWDTVNTEAFF
TGTGCCAGCAGAGATTGGGACACGGTGAACACTGAAGCTTTCTTT
>TRBV7-9|TRBD1|-|TRBJ1-5
CASSSGTGGNQPQHF
TGTGCCAGCAGCTCCGGGACAGGCGGCAATCAGCCCCAGCATTTT
>TRBV6-4|TRBD1|-|TRBJ2-2
CASSVTGDTGELFF
TGTGCCAGCAGTGTTACAGGGGACACCGGGGAGCTGTTTTTT
>TRBV6-4|-|-|TRBJ2-6
CASSDEASGANVLTF
TGTGCCAGCAGTGACGAGGCCTCTGGGGCCAACGTCCTGACTTTC
>TRBV10-3|-|few|TRBJ2-1
CAIGGGNEQFF
TGTGCCATAGGGGGGGGCAATGAGCAGTTCTTC
>TRBV29-1|-|few|TRBJ2-2
CSAGGIGGELFF
TGCAGCGCGGGGGGCATTGGCGGGGAGCTGTTTTTT
>TRBV7-9|-|-|TRBJ1-5
CASSLDIQPQHF
TGTGCCAGCAGCCTCGACATCCAGCCCCAGCATTTT
>TRBV11-2|TRBD2|-|TRBJ2-5
CASSLSSGGGETQYF
TGTGCCAGCAGCTTATCTAGCGGGGGAGGGGAGACCCAGTACTTC
>TRBV2|TRBD2|-|TRBJ2-1
CASKGLKYNEQFF
TGTGCCAGCAAGGGACTAAAGTACAATGAGCAGTTCTTC
>TRBV9|-|-|TRBJ1-2
CASSVDERAGGYTF
TGTGCCAGCAGCGTAGACGAACGGGCAGGGGGCTACACCTTC
>TRBV4-1|-|-|TRBJ2-5
CASSEVSSLETQYF
TGCGCCAGCAGCGAAGTTTCCTCTCTCGAGACCCAGTACTTC
>TRBV15|-|-|TRBJ1-1
CATSTGPSGAEAFF
TGTGCCACCAGCACGGGACCAAGCGGGGCTGAAGCTTTCTTT
>TRBV5-1|TRBD2|-|TRBJ2-1
CASSLPSGSIYEQFF
TGCGCCAGCAGCTTGCCTAGCGGGAGTATATATGAGCAGTTCTTC
>TRBV10-3|-|-|TRBJ1-1
CAISESGLGRTEAFF
TGTGCCATCAGTGAGTCGGGACTCGGGCGGACTGAAGCTTTCTTT
>TRBV6-5|-|-|TRBJ2-3
CASRWRSTDTQYF
TGTGCCAGCAGATGGAGGAGCACAGATACGCAGTATTTT
>TRBV5-1|-|-|TRBJ1-2
CASSLALGADGYTF
TGCGCCAGCAGCTTGGCCTTAGGGGCCGATGGCTACACCTTC
>TRBV5-8|TRBD1|once|TRBJ1-5
CASSLGTVKEPQHF
TGTGCCAGCAGCCTCGGGACAGTAAAAGAGCCCCAGCATTTT
>TRBV27|-|-|TRBJ1-1
CASSQFRGATRVNTEAFF
TGTGCCAGCTCCCAGTTTCGGGGGGCGACGAGGGTAAACACTGAAGCTTTCTTT
>TRBV19|-|-|TRBJ1-5
CASSTPGQPQHF
TGTGCCAGTAGTACCCCAGGGCAGCCCCAGCATTTT
>TRBV5-8|TRBD1|-|TRBJ1-5
CASSLGGTGGLTQHF
TGTGCCAGCAGCTTGGGAGGGACAGGGGGGTTAACCCAGCATTTT
>TRBV4-1|-|-|TRBJ1-2
CASSHPPPRGLYGYTF
TGCGCCAGCAGCCACCCCCCGCCCAGGGGCCTCTATGGCTACACCTTC
>TRBV15|TRBD1|-|TRBJ1-1
CATSRTGGYTEAFF
TGTGCCACCAGCAGAACAGGGGGGTACACTGAAGCTTTCTTT
>TRBV10-2|TRBD1|-|TRBJ1-5
CASSERQGWNQPQHF
TGCGCCAGCAGTGAAAGACAGGGATGGAATCAGCCCCAGCATTTT
>TRBV10-3|TRBD1|few|TRBJ1-2
CAIRTGTAYGYTF
TGTGCCATCAGAACCGGGACAGCTTATGGCTACACCTTC
>TRBV11-2|TRBD1|-|TRBJ1-1
CASRGDRGHYTEAFF
TGTGCCAGCAGGGGTGACAGGGGGCATTACACTGAAGCTTTCTTT
>TRBV7-9|-|-|TRBJ2-3
CASSLQGTSTDTQYF
TGTGCCAGCAGCTTGCAGGGTACTAGCACAGATACGCAGTATTTT
>TRBV2|-|-|TRBJ1-2
CASMFGGYGYGYTF
TGTGCCAGCATGTTTGGGGGCTACGGCTATGGCTACACCTTC
>TRBV6-6|TRBD2|-|TRBJ2-2
CASSYASSGSTGELFF
TGTGCCAGCAGTTACGCGTCTAGCGGGAGTACCGGGGAGCTGTTTTTT
>TRBV10-1|-|-|TRBJ1-5
CASSEADQPQHF
TGCGCCAGCAGTGAGGCAGATCAGCCCCAGCATTTT
>TRBV11-3|TRBD1|-|TRBJ1-1
CASSSDRGLTEAFF
TGTGCCAGCAGTTCCGACAGGGGCCTCACTGAAGCTTTCTTT
>TRBV18|TRBD1|-|TRBJ1-6
CASSSGTGDSPLHF
TGTGCCAGCTCTTCAGGGACAGGCGATTCACCCCTCCACTTT
>TRBV27|TRBD2|-|TRBJ2-1
CASSLLAGDTYNEQFF
TGTGCCAGCAGTTTATTAGCGGGAGATACCTACAATGAGCAGTTCTTC
>TRBV10-3|TRBD1|-|TRBJ1-4
CAARQGENEKLFF
TGTGCCGCCCGACAGGGCGAAAATGAAAAACTGTTTTTT
>TRBV6-1|-|few|TRBJ2-3
CASSRTETQYF
TGTGCCAGCAGTCGGACAGAAACGCAGTATTTT
>TRBV4-1|-|-|TRBJ2-1
CASSRGRNEQFF
TGCGCCAGCAGCCGGGGGAGGAATGAGCAGTTCTTC
>TRBV21-1|-|-|TRBJ2-2
CASPLAGNTGELFF
TGTGCCAGCCCTCTAGCGGGGAACACCGGGGAGCTGTTTTTT
>TRBV5-1|-|-|TRBJ2-3
CASSLTGISTDTQYF
TGCGCCAGCAGCTTGACAGGGATTAGCACAGATACGCAGTATTTT
>TRBV7-9|TRBD1|few|TRBJ2-6
CASSHFWDSIESWANVLTF
TGTGCCAGCAGCCACTTTTGGGACAGCATCGAAAGTTGGGCCAACGTCCTGACTTTC
>TRBV2|-|-|TRBJ2-3
CASSEGGTYPRHTQYF
TGTGCCAGCAGTGAAGGTGGGACATACCCCAGGCATACGCAGTATTTT
>TRBV6-5|-|-|TRBJ1-1
CASSPPRGEAFF
TGTGCCAGCAGCCCCCCGCGTGGTGAAGCTTTCTTT
>TRBV7-2|-|-|TRBJ2-3
CASSFRQTRTDTQYF
TGTGCCAGCAGCTTTCGCCAGACTCGCACAGATACGCAGTATTTT
>TRBV25-1|TRBD2|-|TRBJ2-2
CATPSGRCGELFF
TGTGCCACCCCTAGCGGGAGATGCGGGGAGCTGTTTTTT
>TRBV29-1|-|-|TRBJ2-5
CSVASSFQETQYF
TGCAGCGTTGCTAGCTCGTTCCAAGAGACCCAGTACTTC
>TRBV6-1|TRBD1|-|TRBJ1-5
CASSVDRVGQPQHF
TGTGCCAGCAGTGTAGACAGGGTAGGACAGCCCCAGCATTTT
>TRBV5-1|TRBD1|-|TRBJ2-1
CASSLDRGVGNEQFF
TGCGCCAGCAGCTTAGACAGGGGGGTAGGCAATGAGCAGTTCTTC
>TRBV7-2|-|-|TRBJ1-2
CASSLRGREGYGYTF
TGTGCCAGCAGCCTAAGAGGCAGGGAAGGGTATGGCTACACCTTC
>TRBV5-4|-|-|TRBJ2-2
CASSKDSLANTGELFF
TGTGCCAGCAGTAAGGACAGCCTCGCGAACACCGGGGAGCTGTTTTTT
>TRBV30|-|-|TRBJ1-1
CAWSGKGGTEAFF
TGTGCCTGGAGTGGTAAAGGGGGTACTGAAGCTTTCTTT
>TRBV28|-|-|TRBJ1-5
CASISGNQPQHF
TGTGCCAGCATTTCAGGGAATCAGCCCCAGCATTTT